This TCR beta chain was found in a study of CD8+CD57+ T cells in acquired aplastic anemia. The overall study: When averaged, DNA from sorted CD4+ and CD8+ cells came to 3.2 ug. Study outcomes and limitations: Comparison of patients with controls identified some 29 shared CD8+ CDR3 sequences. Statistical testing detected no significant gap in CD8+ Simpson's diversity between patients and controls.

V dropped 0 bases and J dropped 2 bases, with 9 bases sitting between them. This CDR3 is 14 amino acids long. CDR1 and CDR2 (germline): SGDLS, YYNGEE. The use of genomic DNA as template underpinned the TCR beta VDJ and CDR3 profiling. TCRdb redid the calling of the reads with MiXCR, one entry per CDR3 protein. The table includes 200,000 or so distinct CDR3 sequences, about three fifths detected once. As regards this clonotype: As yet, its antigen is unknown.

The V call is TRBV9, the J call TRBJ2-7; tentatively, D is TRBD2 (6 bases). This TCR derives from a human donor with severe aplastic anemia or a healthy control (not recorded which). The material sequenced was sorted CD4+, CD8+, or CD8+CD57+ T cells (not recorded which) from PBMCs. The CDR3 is CASSVGGVAYEQYF. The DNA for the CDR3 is TGTGCCAGCAGCGTAGGCGGGGTAGCCTACGAGCAGTACTTC.